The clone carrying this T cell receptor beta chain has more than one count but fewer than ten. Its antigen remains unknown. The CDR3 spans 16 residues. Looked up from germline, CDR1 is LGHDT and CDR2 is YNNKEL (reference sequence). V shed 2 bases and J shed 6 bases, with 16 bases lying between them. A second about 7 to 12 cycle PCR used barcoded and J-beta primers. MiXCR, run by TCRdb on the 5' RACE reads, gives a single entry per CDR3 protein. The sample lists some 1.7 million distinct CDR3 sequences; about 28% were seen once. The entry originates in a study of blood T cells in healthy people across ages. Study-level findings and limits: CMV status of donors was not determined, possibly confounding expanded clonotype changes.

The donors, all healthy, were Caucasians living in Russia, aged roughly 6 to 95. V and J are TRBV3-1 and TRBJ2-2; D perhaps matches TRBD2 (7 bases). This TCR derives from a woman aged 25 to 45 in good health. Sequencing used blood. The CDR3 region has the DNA TGTGCCAGCAGCCAAAGGGGGGGGCCGGTCCCCGGGGAGCTGTTTTTT. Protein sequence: CASSQRGGPVPGELFF.